This T cell receptor (beta chain) was profiled in a study of blood T cell repertoires in COVID-19. Clones were sequenced by immunoSEQ multiplex PCR, and TCRdb holds only the in-frame ones, with some missing. The data hold 40,000 to 65,000 clones, with 86% observed a single time. Trimming shortened V by 5 bases and J by 4 bases, and 17 bases separated the two germline ends. CDR1 and CDR2 (germline): SGHAT, FQNNGV. CDR3 length: 16 amino acids. Material: peripheral blood. V is TRBV11-2 and J is TRBJ2-2, with a weak D call TRBD2 (6 bases). This TCR was sampled from a man older than 75 with acute or convalescent COVID-19. The CDR3 DNA reads as TGTGCCAGCAGCCGCATTCGGGGGTCGGGCACCGGGGAGCTGTTTTTT. Translation: CASSRIRGSGTGELFF. The complete variable domain, with remaining parts taken from reference TRBV11-2 and TRBJ2-2, reads EAGVAQSPRYKIIEKRQSVAFWCNPISGHATLYWYQQILGQGPKLLIQFQNNGVVDDSQLPKDRFSAERLKGVDSTLKIQPAKLEDSAVYLCASSRIRGSGTGELFFGEGSRLTVL.